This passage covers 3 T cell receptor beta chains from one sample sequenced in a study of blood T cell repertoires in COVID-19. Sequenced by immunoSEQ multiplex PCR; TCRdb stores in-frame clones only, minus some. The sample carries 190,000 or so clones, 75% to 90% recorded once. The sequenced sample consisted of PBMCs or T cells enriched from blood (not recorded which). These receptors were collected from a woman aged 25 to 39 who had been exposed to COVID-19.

The CDR3 protein is CSVDRQAVGEQFF. In nucleotides, the CDR3 is TGCAGCGTTGATAGGCAGGCCGTGGGTGAGCAGTTCTTC. The chain couples TRBV29-1 to TRBJ2-1; no definite D call. CDR3 size: 13 residues. CDR1 is SQVTM, CDR2 ANQGSEA, per germline. The V end lost 3 bases, the J end lost 9 bases, and 15 bases lay between the germline ends.

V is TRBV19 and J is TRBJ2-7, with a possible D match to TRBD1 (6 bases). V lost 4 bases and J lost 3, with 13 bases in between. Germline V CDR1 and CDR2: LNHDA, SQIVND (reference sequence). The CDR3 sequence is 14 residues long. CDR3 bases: TGTGCCAGTAGTACCCCTCTAGGGGGCTACGAGCAGTACTTC. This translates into CASSTPLGGYEQYF.

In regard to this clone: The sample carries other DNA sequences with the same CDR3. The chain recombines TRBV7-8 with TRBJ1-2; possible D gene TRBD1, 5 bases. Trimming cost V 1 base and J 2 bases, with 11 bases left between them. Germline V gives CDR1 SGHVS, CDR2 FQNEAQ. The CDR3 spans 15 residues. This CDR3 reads CASSLEGQGNYGYTF. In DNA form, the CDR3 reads TGTGCCAGCAGCTTAGAGGGGCAGGGAAACTATGGCTACACCTTC.